This T cell receptor (beta chain) was obtained from a study of T cells after yellow fever vaccination. Overall study: Where fractions had low cell numbers, libraries were prepared from them with the SMART-Seq v4 Ultra Low Input RNA kit.

This CDR3 has 14 residues. The V gene's germline CDR1 is SGHTA and CDR2 FQGNSA. Trimming took 4 bases from V and 9 from J; bases not matched to a gene: 8. Making TCR cDNA involved 5'RACE template switching, which added UMIs and a universal primer site. TCRdb re-derived calls from the 5' RACE reads in MiXCR, one entry per CDR3 protein. This table has approximately 600,000 distinct CDR3 sequences, 9% to 15% appearing once. Study-level findings and limits: Secondary responses were weaker yet peaked faster, day 5 versus 15.

With regard to this clonotype: Its matching antigen is unknown.

The chain is built from TRBV7-2 and TRBJ1-1, with 10 bases matching TRBD1. The sample was PBMCs, taken on the day of the yellow fever booster vaccination. The sequence was collected from a man aged 30-40 years who received the YFV17D yellow fever vaccine. The CDR3 is CASSSRTGGLQAFF. CDR3 sequence (DNA): TGTGCCAGCAGCTCCCGGACAGGGGGATTGCAAGCTTTCTTT.